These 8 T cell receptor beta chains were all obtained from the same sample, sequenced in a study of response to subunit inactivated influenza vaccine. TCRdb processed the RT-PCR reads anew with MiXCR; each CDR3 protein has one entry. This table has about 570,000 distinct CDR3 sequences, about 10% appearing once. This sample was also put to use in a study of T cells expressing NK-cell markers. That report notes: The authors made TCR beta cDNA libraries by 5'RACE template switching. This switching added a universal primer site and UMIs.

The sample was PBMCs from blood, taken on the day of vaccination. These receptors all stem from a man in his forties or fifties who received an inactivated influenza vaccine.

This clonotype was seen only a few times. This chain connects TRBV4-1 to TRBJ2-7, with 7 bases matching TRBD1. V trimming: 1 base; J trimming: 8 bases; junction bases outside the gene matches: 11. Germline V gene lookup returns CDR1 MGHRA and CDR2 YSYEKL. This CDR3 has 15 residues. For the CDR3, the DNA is TGCGCCAGCAGCCAAGTTGGGACAGAAGCTTGGCAGCAGTACTTC. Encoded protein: CASSQVGTEAWQQYF.

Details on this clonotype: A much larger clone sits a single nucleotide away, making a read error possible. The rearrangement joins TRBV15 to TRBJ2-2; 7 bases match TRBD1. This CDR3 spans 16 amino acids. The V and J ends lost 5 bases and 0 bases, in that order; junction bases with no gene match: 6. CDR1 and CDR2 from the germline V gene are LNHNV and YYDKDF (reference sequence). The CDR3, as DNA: TGTGCCACCAGCGGCGAGGGACAGTCGAACACCGGGGAGCTGTTTTTT. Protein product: CATSGEGQSNTGELFF.

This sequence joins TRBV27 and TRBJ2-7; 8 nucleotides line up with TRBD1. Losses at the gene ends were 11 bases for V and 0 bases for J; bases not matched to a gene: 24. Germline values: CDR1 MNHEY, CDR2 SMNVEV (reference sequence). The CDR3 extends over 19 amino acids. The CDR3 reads CAFCLFVRGLLLSSYEQYF. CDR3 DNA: TGTGCCTTCTGTTTATTCGTCAGGGGGCTACTCTTAAGCTCCTACGAGCAGTACTTC.

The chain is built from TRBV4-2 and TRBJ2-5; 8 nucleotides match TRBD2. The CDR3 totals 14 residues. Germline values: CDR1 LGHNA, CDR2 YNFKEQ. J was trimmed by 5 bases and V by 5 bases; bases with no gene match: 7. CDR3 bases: TGTGCCAGCAGCGCGACGGGGGGGGTGGAGACCCAGTACTTC. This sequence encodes CASSATGGVETQYF.

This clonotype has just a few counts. Written as DNA, the CDR3 is TGTGCCAGCAGTTTAGCGGAGCGGAACGGGGAGCTGTTTTTT. Amino acids: CASSLAERNGELFF. The chain uses TRBV12-3 or TRBV12-4 and TRBJ2-2; maybe TRBD2 (5 bases). The CDR3 covers 14 residues. The germline V and J ends were trimmed by 0 bases and 7 bases, with 9 bases remaining between them.

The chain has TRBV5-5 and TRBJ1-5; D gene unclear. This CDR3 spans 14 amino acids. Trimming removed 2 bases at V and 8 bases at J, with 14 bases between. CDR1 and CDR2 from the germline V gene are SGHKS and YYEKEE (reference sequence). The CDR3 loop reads CASSLGVYEEPQHF. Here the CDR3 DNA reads TGTGCCAGCAGCTTAGGAGTATACGAGGAGCCCCAGCATTTT.

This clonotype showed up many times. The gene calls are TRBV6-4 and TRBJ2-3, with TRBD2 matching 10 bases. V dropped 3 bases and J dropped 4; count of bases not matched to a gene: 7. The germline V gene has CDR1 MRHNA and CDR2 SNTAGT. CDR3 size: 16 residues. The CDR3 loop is CASSEGAGGLPDTQYF. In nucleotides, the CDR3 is TGTGCCAGCAGTGAAGGAGCGGGAGGGCTGCCAGATACGCAGTATTTT.

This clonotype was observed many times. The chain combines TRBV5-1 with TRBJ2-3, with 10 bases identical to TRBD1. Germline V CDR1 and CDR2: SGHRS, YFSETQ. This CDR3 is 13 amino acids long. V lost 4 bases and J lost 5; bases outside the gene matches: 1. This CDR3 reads CASSGQGGDTQYF. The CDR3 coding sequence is TGCGCCAGCAGCGGACAGGGGGGAGATACGCAGTATTTT.